Listed below are T cell receptor beta chains from one sample, sequenced in a study of Graves' ophthalmopathy and Graves' hyperthyroidism. Via MiXCR, TCRdb re-called the multiplex PCR reads, giving one row per CDR3 protein. This sample yields fewer than 350,000 distinct CDR3 sequences, of which roughly 15% are seen a single time; 9% to 15% belongs to the top ten. Material for sequencing was peripheral blood. All receptors come from an adult man with Graves' ophthalmopathy. The CDR3 runs from the conserved cysteine through the conserved F or W. A D gene is named only where the DNA matches it firmly. Not every row has a clone size; where given, it reads once, few, many or a size class.

V gene: TRBV6-2/TRBV6-3; J gene: TRBJ2-5; clone size: .; D gene: .; CDR3 DNA: TGTGCCGGGTCGGACAGCCAAGAGACCCAGTACTTC; CDR3 protein: CAGSDSQETQYF
V gene: TRBV2; J gene: TRBJ2-2; clone size: many; D gene: .; CDR3 DNA: TGTGCCAGTGGGAGACACTCGAACACCGGGGAGCTGTTTTTT; CDR3 protein: CASGRHSNTGELFF
V gene: TRBV6-1; J gene: TRBJ1-1; clone size: many; D gene: .; CDR3 DNA: TGTGCCAGCAGGCGAGGGGATAACACTGAAGCTTTCTTT; CDR3 protein: CASRRGDNTEAFF
V gene: TRBV19; J gene: TRBJ2-5; clone size: many; D gene: .; CDR3 DNA: TGTGCCAGTAGTGTCCGCTTCACATCGCGAGAGACCCAGTACTTC; CDR3 protein: CASSVRFTSRETQYF
V gene: TRBV9; J gene: TRBJ2-5; clone size: many; D gene: .; CDR3 DNA: TGTGCCAGCAGCGTAGGAGGAGGGACTCAAGAGACCCAGTACTTC; CDR3 protein: CASSVGGGTQETQYF
V gene: TRBV12-3/TRBV12-4; J gene: TRBJ1-5; clone size: many; D gene: .; CDR3 DNA: TGTGCCAGCAGTTCGGTAGACAATCAGCCCCAGCATTTT; CDR3 protein: CASSSVDNQPQHF
V gene: TRBV27; J gene: TRBJ1-3; clone size: many; D gene: .; CDR3 DNA: TGTGCCAGCAGCGCACGTCGGCTCACCCTTGGAAACACCATATATTTT; CDR3 protein: CASSARRLTLGNTIYF
V gene: TRBV18; J gene: TRBJ1-5; clone size: .; D gene: .; CDR3 DNA: TGTCCCAGCTCACCATTCTTCGGTCAGCCCCAGCATTTT; CDR3 protein: CPSSPFFGQPQHF
V gene: TRBV19; J gene: TRBJ2-7; clone size: many; D gene: TRBD1; CDR3 DNA: TGTGCCAGTAGAACTGCCGGGACAGATTCCTACGAGCAGTACTTC; CDR3 protein: CASRTAGTDSYEQYF
V gene: TRBV7-2; J gene: TRBJ2-7; clone size: many; D gene: TRBD1; CDR3 DNA: TGTGCCAGCGGACGACAGGGGAGCTCCTACGAGCAGTACTTC; CDR3 protein: CASGRQGSSYEQYF
V gene: TRBV28; J gene: TRBJ1-5; clone size: many; D gene: .; CDR3 DNA: TGTGCCAGCAGTTTTGGGAGCGGGAATCAGCCCCAGCATTTT; CDR3 protein: CASSFGSGNQPQHF
V gene: TRBV6-1; J gene: TRBJ2-5; clone size: few; D gene: TRBD1; CDR3 DNA: TGTGCCAGCAGTGCGACAGGGGGCTGGGAGACCCAGTACTTC; CDR3 protein: CASSATGGWETQYF
V gene: TRBV5-1; J gene: TRBJ2-7; clone size: many; D gene: TRBD2; CDR3 DNA: TGCGCCAGCAGCTTGGATCGGGGGGGCTACTACGAGCAGTACTTC; CDR3 protein: CASSLDRGGYYEQYF
V gene: TRBV30; J gene: TRBJ1-1; clone size: many; D gene: .; CDR3 DNA: TGTGCCTGGAGCCCCCGCGGGCAAAGAGCTTTCTTT; CDR3 protein: CAWSPRGQRAFF
V gene: TRBV6-2/TRBV6-3; J gene: TRBJ2-3; clone size: few; D gene: TRBD1; CDR3 DNA: TGTGCCAGCAGCTCCGGGACAGTAAGCACAGATACGCAGTATTTT; CDR3 protein: CASSSGTVSTDTQYF
V gene: TRBV4-1; J gene: TRBJ1-6; clone size: many; D gene: TRBD1; CDR3 DNA: TGCGCCAGCAGCCAGACACAGGGGATCCTCCGTTCACCCCTCCACTTT; CDR3 protein: CASSQTQGILRSPLHF
V gene: TRBV6-5; J gene: TRBJ2-7; clone size: many; D gene: .; CDR3 DNA: TGTGCCAGCAGCGCGCCCCCTCGGACCCTCGAGCAGTACTTC; CDR3 protein: CASSAPPRTLEQYF
V gene: TRBV7-3; J gene: TRBJ2-7; clone size: .; D gene: .; CDR3 DNA: TGTGCCAGCAGCACCCATCCCCTCCAGCAGTACTTC; CDR3 protein: CASSTHPLQQYF
V gene: TRBV12-3/TRBV12-4; J gene: TRBJ1-5; clone size: many; D gene: TRBD1; CDR3 DNA: TGTGCCAGCAGTGGACAGGGGAAGCCCCAGCATTTT; CDR3 protein: CASSGQGKPQHF
V gene: TRBV2; J gene: TRBJ2-5; clone size: many; D gene: .; CDR3 DNA: TGTGCCAGCACCAGCAGGAGGGGAGAGGCAGAGACCCAGTACTTC; CDR3 protein: CASTSRRGEAETQYF